This T cell receptor beta chain stems from a study of early T cells in non-severe SARS-CoV-2 infection. In this sample, this clonotype turned up a few times. Attached unique molecular identifiers marked individual cDNA molecules. In TCRdb, the 5' RACE reads were re-called with MiXCR into one record per CDR3 protein. The sample consists of tens of thousands of distinct CDR3 sequences, roughly 8.8% of them appearing once. The CDR3 has 18 amino acids. V was cut by 5 bases and J by 5 bases, with 24 bases left in between. The rearrangement joins TRBV12-3 or TRBV12-4 to TRBJ2-2, with D perhaps assigned TRBD1 or TRBD2 (6 bases each). The TCR originated in an adult who was a healthcare worker with PCR-confirmed SARS-CoV-2 infection or an uninfected control (not recorded which). The material sequenced was whole blood. In DNA form, the CDR3 reads TGTGCCAGCAGTCCGGGAGTTGCTGGGACAAGAAGGACCGGGGAGCTGTTTTTT. The encoded protein is CASSPGVAGTRRTGELFF.